This T cell receptor (beta chain) was obtained from a study of T cell responses to AZD1222 COVID-19 vaccine. Whole-study results and caveats: Among vaccine-associated CD4 TCRs, coverage spanned spike, with dominance at 160-218 and 743-854. Nearly half of the spike-specific TCRs reportedly recognize variant regions that carry no mutations. The number of AZD1222 recipients seropositive at baseline was only five or six.

Clones were read by immunoSEQ multiplex PCR, and TCRdb kept only the in-frame ones, dropping some. The data contain around 180,000 clones, roughly 94% of them singletons. Second doses were pooled across both intervals (about 4 or about 12 weeks). CDR3 size: 17 residues. The V gene's germline CDR1 is KGHDR and CDR2 SFDVKD. Losses at the gene ends were 2 bases for V and 0 bases for J; bases not matched to a gene: 5. This clone was seen just once. Its antigen is unidentified. This chain connects TRBV24-1 to TRBJ2-2, with TRBD2 matching over 7 bases. This sequence originates from an adult who received the AZD1222 COVID-19 vaccine. The sample in question was peripheral blood, obtained 28 days after the second AZD1222 dose. The CDR3 DNA is TGTGCCACCAGTGATTCTAGCGGCTCCACGAACACCGGGGAGCTGTTTTTT. It specifies CATSDSSGSTNTGELFF.